This T cell receptor beta chain was sequenced in a study of T-cell reconstitution after alpha-beta-depleted transplantation in children. Points from the study as a whole: As was reported, about two months after transplant, alpha-beta T cells came from several hundred expanded graft clones. After one year, T-cell counts and TCRbeta diversity mostly came from new T cells.

Notes on this clonotype: The antigen remains unidentified.

The authors prepared the TCRbeta library with unique molecular identifiers. TCRdb re-called the PCR reads with MiXCR, one entry per CDR3 protein. This repertoire shows some 840,000 distinct CDR3 sequences, approximately 15% found once; its top ten account for about 4.6%. Trimming pared 5 bases from V and 3 bases from J, leaving 17 bases between. This CDR3 is built from 14 residues. The germline V gene encodes CDR1 SQVTM and CDR2 ANQGSEA. The sequencing here drew on PBMCs, mostly from graft donor cells, taken 360 days after TCRalphabeta/CD19-depleted stem cell transplant. The source is a male patient aged 5 to 17 who had a stem cell transplant for acute lymphoblastic leukemia, so the T cells may come from the graft donor. The rearrangement links TRBV29-1 to TRBJ2-7; the D is unclear. CDR3 coding DNA: TGCAGCGTTTCAGGCGGAGTAGCTCACTACGAGCAGTACTTC. Its translation is CSVSGGVAHYEQYF.